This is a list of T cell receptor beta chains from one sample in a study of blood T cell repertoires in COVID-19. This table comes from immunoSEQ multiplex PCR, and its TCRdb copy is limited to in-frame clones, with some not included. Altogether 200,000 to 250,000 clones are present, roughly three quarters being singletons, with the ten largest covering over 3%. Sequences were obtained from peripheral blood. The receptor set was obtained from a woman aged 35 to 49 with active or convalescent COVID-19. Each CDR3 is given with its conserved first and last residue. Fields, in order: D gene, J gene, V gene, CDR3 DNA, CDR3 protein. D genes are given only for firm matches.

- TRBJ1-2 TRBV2 TGTGCCAGCAGTGTCGGTCAGGGGACCGGCTATGGCTACACCTTC CASSVGQGTGYGYTF
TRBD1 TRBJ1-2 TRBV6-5 TGTGCCAGCAGTACCGGACAGGGGGTATTCTATGGCTACACCTTC CASSTGQGVFYGYTF
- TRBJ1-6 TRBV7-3 TGTGCCAGCAGCTTATGGAGGGGGGGTTCACCCCTCCACTTT CASSLWRGGSPLHF
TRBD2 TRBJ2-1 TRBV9 TGTGCCAGCAGCGTAGACCCCTCCCCTAGCGGGGGGGTAGGAAATGAGCAGTTCTTC CASSVDPSPSGGVGNEQFF
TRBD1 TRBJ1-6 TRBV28 TGTGCCAGCACCCGCACGACAGGGGGCGCGGGCACCCTCCACTTT CASTRTTGGAGTLHF
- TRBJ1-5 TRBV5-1 TGCGCCAGCAGCCTACGGCCCGCGGCCAATCAGCCCCAGCATTTT CASSLRPAANQPQHF
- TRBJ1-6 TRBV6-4 TGTGCCAGCAGTGACACAGGGACTTCACCCCTCCACTTT CASSDTGTSPLHF
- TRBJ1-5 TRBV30 TGTGCCTGGAGTACCTATAAAGGGGCCTATAGCAATCAGCCCCAGCATTTT CAWSTYKGAYSNQPQHF
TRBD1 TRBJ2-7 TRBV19 TGTGCCAGTAGTGCGCAGACAGGGTCCTACGAGCAGTACTTC CASSAQTGSYEQYF
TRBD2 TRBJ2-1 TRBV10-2 TGCGCCAGCAGTGATGCGGGGGGGGTGAATGAGCAGTTCTTC CASSDAGGVNEQFF